This T cell receptor beta chain is drawn from a study of cytomegalovirus exposure and HLA in healthy donors (TCRdb year 2017). Background for the entire study: An earlier analysis of some 600 of the donors reported approximately 300 Gb of sequence data and around 110 million unique TCR beta sequences obtained from some 170 million T cells. About 300 gigabases of sequencing data and some 85 million unique TCR sequences were included in an early release covering about 700 HLA-typed donors. The genetic ancestry cluster associated with self-reported Caucasian donors included roughly four fifths of the roughly 400 genotyped donors. The study aimed to test whether signatures of past pathogen exposure could be identified by cataloging public T cell receptors. The study profiled the T cell repertoires of 666 subjects by immunosequencing and related them to cytomegalovirus serostatus. A separate validation cohort of about 110 different subjects was used in addition to the approximately 610-subject first cohort. To predict cytomegalovirus infection status, the study brought together high-throughput TCR immunosequencing, statistical association of individual TCRs with disease status, and machine learning. A later analysis re-examined previously published TCR beta repertoires from more than 650 donors and added high-resolution HLA genotyping to investigate patterns of TCR occurrence. In the later analysis, no new phenotypic data were used to find candidate immune exposures; instead, reliance was placed on TCR beta sequences and their occurrence across donors. An earlier analysis of 500 to 650 of the donors applied high-throughput TCR beta sequencing to assess whether each TCR beta V gene segment acted as functional or pseudogenic. Donor age, sex, ethnicity and CMV serostatus were compiled together with the repertoire data. In a later genetic analysis, genome-wide SNP genotypes for about three fifths of the roughly 670 donors were used, and that subset was treated as a discovery cohort. Every repertoire in the discovery cohort had been generated on one and the same sequencing platform. HLA typing covered class I and class II loci at four-digit resolution. Typing coverage differed by locus: A, B, C, DRB1 and DQB1 were typed in roughly 620-630 donors, DQA1 in roughly 510, DPA1 in approximately 610, and DPB1 in roughly 470. Five DR-DQ haplotypes were treated as single units for association and clustering because of strong linkage in the cohort. Among under 450 genotyped donors of the cohort, an average of 235,054 unique TCR beta nucleotide sequences were sequenced per donor, around 18% of them non-productive.

The paper's findings and limits, for the study overall: For the cohort, immune exposure information was limited to CMV serostatus. A further reported finding was that TCR beta sequences accurately predicted the HLA-A and HLA-B alleles for most subjects in the first cohort. Some IMGT-functional V segments, including TRBV6-2 and TRBV6-3, could not be distinguished by the 87-base-pair reads and were therefore excluded. Compared with the 666-donor mean, donors in an Asian-associated ancestry cluster had fewer N-insertions in productive TCRs, according to a later genetic analysis. In this cohort, only TCR beta chains were sequenced, and detectable features were limited by the absence of alpha or paired-chain data. Sequencing depth was assumed to be roughly uniform across donors in the presence/absence analyses, though that assumption may not hold. In both the original and validation cohorts, the classifier was reported to diagnose cytomegalovirus status with high specificity and sensitivity. Linkage disequilibrium might explain the correlated functional status among segregating V segments, but an unknown experimental factor could not be ruled out. A later analysis reported that several top co-occurrence clusters appeared linked to parvovirus B19, influenza, CMV and Epstein-Barr virus. The authors suggested that the approach could potentially be extended to other disease states and immunological phenotypes. Compared with equally common non-associated chains, HLA-associated TCR beta chains in a later analysis were more clonally expanded and had lower generation probabilities. A group of highly shared sequence variants was considered likely to be a technical artifact of the sequencing pipeline. An earlier analysis of 450 to 750 of the donors showed that most TCR beta V segments appeared in productive rearrangements either about 90% or about 30% of the time, which broadly matched IMGT annotations. In the study, about 150 TCR beta chains were listed as associated with cytomegalovirus. Because counts were too low, about 18 rarely observed V segments, including chromosome 9 orphons, were excluded from the earlier analysis of under 650 of the donors. An association between a missense DCLRE1C variant and V-gene and J-gene trimming of TCR beta chains was found in a later genetic analysis and replicated in an independent cohort. A few of the identified cytomegalovirus-associated TCR beta chains were confirmed in vitro to be specific for cytomegalovirus antigens. According to a later analysis, TCR association rates differed among HLA loci, with DRB1 alleles showing the most associated TCRs and HLA-C alleles showing the fewest. In a later analysis, most CMV-associated TCR beta chains were found to appear HLA-restricted, with HLA associations seemingly driven largely by CMV exposure. A later analysis associated roughly 17,000 TCR beta sequences with specific HLA alleles at a false discovery rate of 0.05. HLA typing was unavailable for some donors at each locus, so association tests used only the typed subset. When HLA alleles, especially DR and DQ, strongly co-occurred, attributing TCR associations to individual alleles was difficult. Across donors, most TCR sequences were observed very rarely, whereas some public TCRs were present in many individuals.

In total, just over 650 healthy bone marrow donors made up the cohort. At the time of sampling, all cohort members were nominally healthy, though unrecorded immune exposures were likely present. The donor tested CMV seronegative and was one of the 352 seronegative cohort members. A peripheral blood sample was provided by each donor, and peripheral blood mononuclear cells were used for TCR beta sequencing. Genomic DNA was extracted from the blood cell samples with the Qiagen DNeasy Blood Extraction Kit. The protocol used for the library was the immunoSEQ multiplex PCR assay. For the multiplex PCR, a mixture combining 60 forward primers for TCR Vbeta segments and 13 reverse primers for TCR Jbeta segments was used. A multiplex PCR assay on genomic DNA amplified the CDR3 region of rearranged TCR beta genes. On the Illumina HiSeq System, the amplified TCR beta libraries were sequenced as 87-base-pair reads. The source study handled its data this way. In a later analysis, about 80 million unique TCR beta chains were counted across the approximately 620 repertoires, and roughly 10 million of these chains were shared by at least two donors. A nearest-neighbor algorithm error-corrected the raw reads and collapsed the reads into unique sequences, merging closely related sequences to remove PCR and sequencing errors. V, D and J gene segments were assigned by aligning CDR3 sequences to IMGT reference sequences. Each retained sequence needed at least a six-nucleotide match to both a V gene segment and a J gene segment. Rearrangements were classified as productive when the CDR3 lacked stop codons and remained in frame with V and J, and all other rearrangements were classified as non-productive. Following IMGT convention, CDR3 was defined as the stretch from the second conserved V-encoded cysteine up to the conserved J-encoded phenylalanine. In an earlier analysis of roughly 610 of the donors, sequences lacking an unambiguous match to a single V gene segment were excluded. In an earlier analysis of 587 of the donors, V segments were called functional above 56.7% productive rearrangements and were called segregating when the between-donor standard deviation exceeded 5%. A statistical classification framework was built to diagnose cytomegalovirus status from the catalog of TCR beta chain sequences. In a later analysis, V and J genes were assigned by comparing TCR nucleotide sequences against IMGT/GENE-DB human TR gene sequences. A later analysis assigned CDR3 sequences and most-parsimonious VDJ recombination scenarios with the TCRdist pipeline. In a later analysis, each TCR beta chain was defined by its CDR3 amino acid sequence together with its V-gene family, and reads lacking a unique V-gene family were excluded. As a way to deal with suspected cross-contamination and a sequencing artifact, a later analysis dropped under 600 nucleotide sequences that were highly shared and had low generation probability. For each public chain, a later analysis derived a clonal expansion index from normalized ranks of inferred template counts within each repertoire. In a later analysis, generation probabilities were computed with a VDJ recombination model fitted to out-of-frame rearrangements, and the resulting probabilities were checked against IGoR. Hypergeometric tests were used in a later analysis to score TCR-TCR, TCR-HLA and TCR-CMV co-occurrence, with a repertoire-size bias correction applied to the TCR pairs. False discovery rates were estimated in a later analysis by permuting HLA or CMV assignments 20 times. A later analysis grouped co-occurring TCRs with DBSCAN, adding TCRdist sequence similarity when clustering within HLA-allele-positive subsets. For co-occurrence clustering, repertoires with fewer than 30,000 or more than 120,000 public chains were excluded, along with roughly five repertoires with anomalous nucleotide sharing. TCRdb re-hosts the immuneACCESS table, in-frame sequences only. Its copies lack some clones; in the studies checked, an unresolved V gene accounts for under half of them, and the cause for the rest is not known. That table is the source of V, J and clone size, and D and trimming were worked out from the DNA. Recorded for this sample are about 190,000 clones; more than 75% of them occurred a single time. Together, the top ten hold 1% to 1.5% of the sample.

The cysteine opens and the phenylalanine closes a CDR3 of 14 amino acids. Here the CDR3 DNA is all that survives: 42 bases in frame from base 1. CDR1 and CDR2 are drawn from the germline V gene: SGHDT, YYEEEE. At the junction V is shortened by 4 bases and J by 7 bases, with 17 bases in between. This clone has just a few counts. The antigen it binds to is not known. The record has no base qualities; no much larger clone is one base away. Sequences were obtained from PBMCs. The sequence came from a man aged 25-40 years in good health and CMV-seronegative. The chain uses TRBV5-6 and TRBJ1-1; the D segment could be TRBD1, given 5 matching bases. The CDR3 reads CASSSDLGEGEAFF. The DNA sequence is as follows: TGTGCCAGCAGCAGTGATTTGGGGGAGGGTGAAGCTTTCTTT.